These T cell receptor beta chains were read from a single sample in a study of graft-versus-host responses after intestinal transplantation. Sequencing used immunoSEQ multiplex PCR; TCRdb keeps in-frame clones, though not all of them. The repertoire holds more than 95,000 clones, with 80% to 95% as singletons. Antigens for these TCRs are unknown. The sequencing here drew on unstimulated CD4+ T cells sorted from spleen or lymph node cells, taken before intestinal transplant. The origin of the receptors is a human donor who received an intestinal transplant. Each CDR3 is given with its conserved first and last residue. D genes are given only for firm matches. A row's size may be missing; if present it is once, few, many or a size class.

d_gene	v_gene	j_gene	abundance	CDR3nt	CDR3aa
NA	TRBV7-2	TRBJ1-1	NA	TGTGCCAGCAGCTTACAGGGGCTGTTTTTGGACACTGAAGCTTTCTTT	CASSLQGLFLDTEAFF
NA	TRBV5-1	TRBJ2-3	NA	TGCGCCAGCAGCCGGTGGACAGAATCAGATACGCAGTATTTT	CASSRWTESDTQYF
NA	TRBV18	TRBJ2-6	NA	TGTGCCAGCTCACCCAGGATGGACATTTACAAAAGTCGGGCCAACGTCCTGACTTTC	CASSPRMDIYKSRANVLTF
NA	TRBV7-8	TRBJ2-7	NA	TGTGCCAGCAGTCAAAGGGGGGGGTACTACGAGCAGTACTTC	CASSQRGGYYEQYF
TRBD1	TRBV6-5	TRBJ1-3	NA	TGTGCCAGCAGTTCGACAGGGGTTCTGTCTGGAAACACCATATATTTT	CASSSTGVLSGNTIYF
NA	TRBV11-2	TRBJ2-1	NA	TGTGCCAGCAGCCCTAATAATAATGAGCAGTTCTTC	CASSPNNNEQFF
TRBD2	TRBV7-2	TRBJ2-7	NA	TGTGCCAGCAGCTTAGATCAGCGGGGGGGCGGCTACGAGCAGTACTTC	CASSLDQRGGGYEQYF
TRBD1	TRBV7-2	TRBJ2-7	NA	TGTGCCAGCAGCGCCCTGGACAGGGCCTACGAGCAGTACTTC	CASSALDRAYEQYF
NA	TRBV10-2	TRBJ2-1	NA	TGCGCCAGCGGCGGAAATGAGCAGTTCTTC	CASGGNEQFF
TRBD2	TRBV11-2	TRBJ2-5	once	TGTGCCAGCAGCCAGCAGGCCGGGACTAGCATCCAGACCCAGTACTTC	CASSQQAGTSIQTQYF
TRBD1	TRBV19	TRBJ2-5	NA	TGTGCCAGTAGTATAAGGGGACAGGGCGCAGAGACCCAGTACTTC	CASSIRGQGAETQYF
NA	TRBV7-7	TRBJ1-1	NA	TGTGCCAGCAGCTCGGACAGCAACACTGAAGCTTTCTTT	CASSSDSNTEAFF
TRBD1	TRBV2	TRBJ2-3	NA	TGTGCCAGCAGTGAAAGGACAGGGCGTGATACGCAGTATTTT	CASSERTGRDTQYF
TRBD2	TRBV30	TRBJ2-7	NA	TGTGCCTGGGGTCTAGCGGGGGCCTTCTCCTACGAGCAGTACTTC	CAWGLAGAFSYEQYF
NA	TRBV7-8	TRBJ2-7	NA	TGTGCCAGCAGCCCGTGGGACAACTACGAGCAGTACTTC	CASSPWDNYEQYF
NA	TRBV15	TRBJ1-5	NA	TGTGCCACTAACCGTGACGGCTCAGGGCCCCAGCATTTT	CATNRDGSGPQHF
NA	TRBV2	TRBJ2-5	once	TGTGCCAGCAGTGCGGCAGCGCCATACCAAGAGACCCAGTACTTC	CASSAAAPYQETQYF
TRBD1	TRBV7-2	TRBJ1-2	NA	TGTGCCAGCAGCCGGGACAGGGCTGGCTACACCTTC	CASSRDRAGYTF
TRBD1	TRBV25-1	TRBJ1-6	NA	TGTGCCAGCAGTGAGGGACAGGGTGAAGCTAATTCACCCCTCCACTTT	CASSEGQGEANSPLHF
TRBD1	TRBV10-2	TRBJ2-7	NA	TGCGCCAGCAGCGGGGACAGGGCCTGGGAGCAGTACTTC	CASSGDRAWEQYF
TRBD2	TRBV2	TRBJ2-7	few	TGTGCCAGCAATGCGGGGGTCTCCTACGAGCAGTACTTC	CASNAGVSYEQYF
NA	TRBV7-2	TRBJ1-4	few	TGTGCCAGCAGCCTCACAACAGCGGGGTGGGAAAAACTGTTTTTT	CASSLTTAGWEKLFF
NA	TRBV5-1	TRBJ2-5	once	TGCGCCAGCAGCTTGGAGGGAGTCCAAGAGACCCAGTACTTC	CASSLEGVQETQYF
NA	TRBV10-1	TRBJ2-3	NA	TGCGCCAGCTCCCAAGGACTTGTTAGTTTGGGCACAGATACGCAGTATTTT	CASSQGLVSLGTDTQYF
TRBD1	TRBV19	TRBJ2-7	NA	TGTGCCAGTAGTATACAGGGACAGGGTGGCGAGCAGTACTTC	CASSIQGQGGEQYF
TRBD1	TRBV6-1	TRBJ1-2	few	TGTGCCACCACCATAGGACAGGGTCTTGGCTACACCTTC	CATTIGQGLGYTF
NA	TRBV7-9	TRBJ1-2	NA	TGTGCCAGCAGCTTTCCAGGTCCCGATGGCTACACCTTC	CASSFPGPDGYTF
TRBD1	TRBV5-1	TRBJ1-2	NA	TGCGCCAGCAGGGCAACGTGGACAGGGGTCTCCTATGGCTACACCTTC	CASRATWTGVSYGYTF
TRBD1	TRBV30	TRBJ1-1	few	TGTGCCTGGAGTCTACAGGGGTCTGAAGCTTTCTTT	CAWSLQGSEAFF
NA	TRBV18	TRBJ2-5	NA	TGTGCCAGCTCACCATTAATTAGAGGGACCCAGTACTTC	CASSPLIRGTQYF
NA	TRBV7-9	TRBJ2-5	NA	TGTGCCAGCAGCTTAAAAGGCGGGGAGACCCAGTACTTC	CASSLKGGETQYF
TRBD2	TRBV6-6	TRBJ2-5	NA	TGTGCCAGCAGTTACTTGTTAGCGGGACAAGAGACCCAGTACTTC	CASSYLLAGQETQYF
TRBD2	TRBV6-1	TRBJ2-3	few	TGTGCCAGCAGTTCTAGCGGGAGCACAGATACGCAGTATTTT	CASSSSGSTDTQYF
NA	TRBV11-3	TRBJ1-6	once	TGTGCCAGCAGCTTACGAGGAACCTCACCCCTCCACTTT	CASSLRGTSPLHF